This T cell receptor (beta chain) appears in the sequencing data of a study of neoadjuvant anti-PD-1 for oral cavity cancer. On the study more broadly: Most patients had three to four biweekly doses of 3 mg/kg nivolumab before resection. Non-progressing patients received a fourth nivolumab dose near day 43, then surgery on days 50-56.

V gave up 4 bases and J gave up 7 bases; unmatched junction bases: 7. The CDR3 has 15 residues. Germline CDR1 reads SNHLY; CDR2 reads FYNNEI. The time point: after neoadjuvant nivolumab, at surgical resection. The patients had HPV-negative, locally advanced oral cavity squamous cell carcinoma. Six replicates per PBMC sample, mostly from roughly 500 ng of genomic DNA. This table comes from immunoSEQ multiplex PCR, and its TCRdb copy is limited to in-frame clones, with some not included. The sample lists about 13,000 clones, roughly 71% occurring once. The genes are TRBV2 and TRBJ1-6; 7 nucleotides line up with TRBD1. The sequencing here drew on PBMCs, taken after nivolumab (anti-PD-1) treatment. The sequence derives from a person aged 35-80 years with oral cavity squamous cell carcinoma. CDR3 DNA: TGTGCCAGCAGTGTCCAACAGGGGAAAAATTCACCCCTCCACTTT. Translated: CASSVQQGKNSPLHF.